Listed here are 25 T cell receptor beta chains from one sample, sequenced in a study of shared clonotypes between healthy human individuals. Only in-frame clones appear in the TCRdb table, and some are missing; sequencing was by immunoSEQ multiplex PCR. The sample has fewer than 800,000 clones; roughly 94% are singletons. In the naive CD8 group, cells lacked CD45RO and were positively selected for CCR7, so terminally differentiated effector memory CD45RA+ cells were left out. The sample taken for sequencing was naive CD8+ T cells sorted from blood. These receptors were obtained from a man younger than 40 in good health.

The rearrangement links TRBV7-9 to TRBJ2-7; no clear D gene. CDR1 SEHNR and CDR2 FQNEAQ come from the germline V gene (reference sequence). The ends were cut back, 5 bases at V and 6 bases at J, with 11 bases in the middle. CDR3 length: 12 residues. The CDR3 coding sequence is TGTGCCAGCAGCAACCACAGAGGCGAGCAGTACTTC. It encodes CASSNHRGEQYF.

The chain recombines TRBV6-6 with TRBJ2-1; possible D gene TRBD2, 5 bases. The V and J ends lost 0 bases and 3 bases respectively, with 9 bases between them. CDR1 is MNHNY, CDR2 SVGAGI, per germline (reference sequence). The CDR3 is 15 residues long. The CDR3 coding sequence is TGTGCCAGCAGTTACTCAACTAGTATCTACAATGAGCAGTTCTTC. The encoded protein is CASSYSTSIYNEQFF.

This sequence joins TRBV27 and TRBJ2-3, with a weak D call TRBD2 (5 bases). There are 13 residues in the CDR3. Deletions cut 7 bases from V and 1 base from J, with 9 bases between. Germline values: CDR1 MNHEY, CDR2 SMNVEV (reference sequence). CDR3 DNA: TGTGCCAGCAACGCGGGCCGCACAGATACGCAGTATTTT. Translation gives CASNAGRTDTQYF.

The rearrangement uses TRBV27 and TRBJ2-1; tentatively, D is TRBD2 (7 bases). Germline CDR1 and CDR2: MNHEY and SMNVEV (reference sequence). The CDR3 covers 15 residues. Between the trimmed V and J ends, which lost 3 bases and 7 bases, there was a span of 16 bases. The CDR3: CASSFIWGGGNEQFF. In DNA, the CDR3 is TGTGCCAGCAGTTTTATATGGGGAGGGGGGAATGAGCAGTTCTTC.

This sequence joins TRBV27 and TRBJ2-3; no clear D gene. This CDR3 is built from 14 residues. Between the trimmed V and J ends, which lost 1 base and 2 bases, there was a span of 7 bases. Germline V CDR1 and CDR2: MNHEY, SMNVEV (reference sequence). The CDR3 bases are TGTGCCAGCAGTTTATATTACCCCACAGATACGCAGTATTTT. As protein: CASSLYYPTDTQYF.

The rearrangement joins TRBV10-3 to TRBJ1-2, with TRBD1 matching over 7 bases. Germline V gene sequence: CDR1 ENHRY, CDR2 SYGVKD. V was pared by 6 bases and J by 7 bases, with 8 bases of the junction left unmatched. There are 13 residues in the CDR3. For the CDR3, the DNA is TGTGCCATCAGCGTAGGGGGCGCGGGTGGCTACACCTTC. It encodes CAISVGGAGGYTF.

The chain links TRBV29-1 to TRBJ2-5; D is unresolved. CDR3 size: 15 residues. The ends were cut back, 0 bases at V and 1 base at J, with 12 bases in the middle. Per the germline V gene, CDR1 is SQVTM and CDR2 is ANQGSEA. The CDR3 DNA follows: TGCAGCGTTGAAGAATCCGAGTTCCCCCAAGAGACCCAGTACTTC. It codes for CSVEESEFPQETQYF.

This chain links TRBV27 with TRBJ2-7; D call uncertain. Germline V gives CDR1 MNHEY, CDR2 SMNVEV (reference sequence). CDR3 length equals 15 residues. Trimming left V 0 bases short and J 5 bases short, with 14 bases between. The CDR3: CASSLSSLGFDEQYF. DNA for the CDR3: TGTGCCAGCAGTTTATCGAGCTTGGGTTTTGACGAGCAGTACTTC.

The J gene is TRBJ2-3, the V gene TRBV10-1; D possibly uses TRBD1 or TRBD2 (6 bases each). Germline V CDR1 and CDR2: WNHNN, SYGVQD (reference sequence). Trimming took off 3 bases at V and 4 bases at J, with 11 bases between the two ends. The CDR3 extends over 14 amino acids. CDR3 region: CASSEGGYPDTQYF. In nucleotides, the CDR3 is TGCGCCAGCAGTGAAGGGGGGTATCCAGATACGCAGTATTTT.

The chain joins TRBV4-2 to TRBJ2-1; the D is unclear. This CDR3 is 11 amino acids long. CDR1 and CDR2 (germline): LGHNA, YNFKEQ. Trimming left V 1 base short and J 15 bases short, with 10 bases between. This CDR3 is CASSQGLSWFF. DNA of the CDR3: TGTGCCAGCAGCCAAGGCTTAAGTTGGTTCTTC.

J is TRBJ1-3 and V is TRBV13; D is perhaps TRBD1 (5 bases). From germline, CDR1 is PRHDT and CDR2 FYEKMQ (reference sequence). The CDR3 is made up of 15 amino acids. V was trimmed by 7 bases and J by 0 bases, leaving 13 bases between them. The CDR3 DNA follows: TGTGCCAGCAATTTTTCAGGGCCCTCTGGAAACACCATATATTTT. It is translated as CASNFSGPSGNTIYF.

The chain has TRBV11-2 and TRBJ2-7, with 7 bases lining up with TRBD2. This CDR3 contains 13 residues. The V and J ends lost 1 base and 6 bases, in that order; junction bases with no gene match: 3. Looked up from germline, CDR1 is SGHAT and CDR2 is FQNNGV. CDR3 protein: CASSLVGLVEQYF. CDR3 nucleotides: TGTGCCAGCAGCTTAGTAGGACTAGTCGAGCAGTACTTC.

This chain uses TRBV23-1 with TRBJ1-2; TRBD1 matches 8 bases. TRBV23-1 is an ORF; its function is uncertain. The CDR3 is 12 amino acids. V shed 4 bases, J shed 7 bases, and the junction held 2 bases outside the gene matches. CDR3 sequence (DNA): TGCGCCAGCAGTCCTGGACAGGGTGGCTACACCTTC. Its protein product is CASSPGQGGYTF.

This chain uses TRBV29-1 with TRBJ2-7; D remains ambiguous. CDR3 length: 13 residues. With 3 bases removed from V and 0 bases from J, the gap between germline ends came to 9 bases. The V gene's germline CDR1 is SQVTM and CDR2 ANQGSEA. CDR3 DNA sequence: TGCAGCGTTGAGCACACGGACTCCTACGAGCAGTACTTC. It is translated as CSVEHTDSYEQYF.

The V call is TRBV11-3, the J call TRBJ2-3, with D maybe TRBD1 (5 bases). V was shortened by 5 bases and J by 0 bases, with 15 bases between the two germline ends. The CDR3 totals 16 residues. CDR1 SGHNT and CDR2 YENEEA come from the germline V gene. CDR3 residues: CASSGDSATSTDTQYF. CDR3 in DNA: TGTGCCAGCAGCGGCGACAGCGCAACTAGCACAGATACGCAGTATTTT.

The chain uses TRBV7-6 and TRBJ2-7; possibly TRBD1 for D (6 bases). V was cut by 6 bases and J by 7 bases, with 22 bases left in between. CDR3 length: 15 amino acids. Germline values: CDR1 SGHVS, CDR2 FNYEAQ. CDR3 bases: TGTGCCAGCAGACAAGCAGGACAGCCTCTAGGGGAGCAGTACTTC. It translates to CASRQAGQPLGEQYF.

This sequence joins TRBV5-5 and TRBJ1-1; tentatively, D is TRBD1 (6 bases). The germline V and J ends were trimmed by 4 bases and 6 bases, with 16 bases remaining between them. The CDR3 runs 14 residues. CDR1 and CDR2 from the germline V gene are SGHKS and YYEKEE (reference sequence). In DNA form, the CDR3 reads TGTGCCAGCAGCCAACAGGGCTATACGGCTGAAGCTTTCTTT. This gives the protein CASSQQGYTAEAFF.

The J gene is TRBJ2-1, the V gene TRBV18; the D gene is possibly TRBD2 (5 bases). Germline values: CDR1 KGHSH, CDR2 LQKENI. CDR3 size: 17 residues. V was trimmed by 3 bases and J by 3 bases, leaving 18 bases between them. DNA of the CDR3: TGTGCCAGCTCACCTCCAGTCGTGGGAGACATCTACAATGAGCAGTTCTTC. The encoded protein is CASSPPVVGDIYNEQFF.

The chain carries TRBV23-1 and TRBJ2-7; 11 nucleotides agree with TRBD1. TRBV23-1 counts as an open reading frame of uncertain function. Trimming cost V 5 bases and J 0 bases; bases outside gene matches: 12. The CDR3 length is 18 residues. The CDR3 DNA is TGCGCCAGCAGTTACGAGGACAGGGGGCTTAGAAGCTCCTACGAGCAGTACTTC. This codes for CASSYEDRGLRSSYEQYF.

This chain uses TRBV7-9 with TRBJ2-7; D perhaps matches TRBD1 (6 bases). The germline V gene has CDR1 SEHNR and CDR2 FQNEAQ (reference sequence). The CDR3 is 15 residues long. V was shortened by 0 bases and J by 3 bases, with 12 bases between the two germline ends. Here the CDR3 reads CASSLAQGRGYEQYF. CDR3 DNA: TGTGCCAGCAGCTTAGCACAGGGAAGGGGCTACGAGCAGTACTTC.

This chain joins TRBV5-5 and TRBJ2-1; D gene ambiguous. The CDR3 runs to 15 residues. CDR1 and CDR2 (germline): SGHKS, YYEKEE (reference sequence). V was shortened by 1 base and J by 4 bases, with 12 bases between the two germline ends. This CDR3 is CASSLNGAAYNEQFF. In DNA form, the CDR3 reads TGTGCCAGCAGCTTGAATGGTGCTGCGTACAATGAGCAGTTCTTC.

To note about this clone: Its ends do not fully match the called genes, so a read error is possible. This chain links TRBV5-6 with TRBJ2-2; weak D call: TRBD2 (5 bases). The CDR3 spans 12 residues. Germline values: CDR1 SGHDT, CDR2 YYEEEE. The CDR3 sequence: CASSLKLRGAVF. CDR3 DNA sequence: TGTGCCAGCAGCTTGAAACTCCGGGGAGCTGTTTTT.

The chain links TRBV13 to TRBJ2-2; D is undetermined. The V gene's germline CDR1 is PRHDT and CDR2 FYEKMQ (reference sequence). V lost 7 bases and J 4 bases, leaving 4 bases between the germline ends. CDR3 size: 11 residues. CDR3 in amino acids: CASTITGELFF. The CDR3 DNA reads TGTGCCAGCACAATCACCGGGGAGCTGTTTTTT.

Points on this clone: One end of the junction varies from germline; a read error may be responsible. The chain recombines TRBV7-9 with TRBJ2-3; D tentatively fits TRBD1 or TRBD2 (6 bases each). The CDR3 extends over 14 amino acids. Germline V gene lookup returns CDR1 SEHNR and CDR2 FQNEAQ (reference sequence). This CDR3 is CASSPEGGLSSHSF. CDR3 nucleotide sequence: TGTGCCAGCAGCCCTGAGGGGGGATTGTCCTCCCACTCTTTT. Full variable domain (missing parts from reference TRBV7-9 and TRBJ2-3): DTGVSQNPRHKITKRGQNVTFRCDPISEHNRLYWYRQTLGQGPEFLTYFQNEAQLEKSRLLSDRFSAERPKGSFSTLEIQRTEQGDSAMYLCASSPEGGLSSHSFGPGTRLTVL.

V usage is TRBV7-9 and J usage is TRBJ2-2; tentative D call: TRBD2 (5 bases). Germline-derived CDR1 and CDR2 are SEHNR and FQNEAQ (reference sequence). The CDR3 loop spans 18 amino acids. Trimming took off 6 bases at V and 0 bases at J, with 20 bases between the two ends. This CDR3 is CASRPVVDGDSNTGELFF. DNA for the CDR3: TGTGCCAGCAGGCCAGTAGTAGACGGGGATTCGAACACCGGGGAGCTGTTTTTT.